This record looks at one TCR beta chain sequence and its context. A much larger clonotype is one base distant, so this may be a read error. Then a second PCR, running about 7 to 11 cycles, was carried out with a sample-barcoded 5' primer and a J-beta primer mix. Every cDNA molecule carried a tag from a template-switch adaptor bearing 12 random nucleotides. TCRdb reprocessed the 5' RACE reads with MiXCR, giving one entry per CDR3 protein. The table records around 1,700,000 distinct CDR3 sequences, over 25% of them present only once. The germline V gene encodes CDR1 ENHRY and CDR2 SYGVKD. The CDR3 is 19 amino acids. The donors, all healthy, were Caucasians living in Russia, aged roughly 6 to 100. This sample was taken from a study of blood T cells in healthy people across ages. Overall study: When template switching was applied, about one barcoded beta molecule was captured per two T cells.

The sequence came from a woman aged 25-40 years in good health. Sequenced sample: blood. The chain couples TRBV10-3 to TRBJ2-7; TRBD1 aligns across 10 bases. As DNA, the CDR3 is TGTACCATCAGTGACTCAACCGGGACAGGGGTACGGGGCTCCTACGAGCAGTACTTC. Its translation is CTISDSTGTGVRGSYEQYF.